Included here is one T cell receptor beta chain sequence, with context. This clonotype occurred many times. Its antigen target is currently unknown. No clone much larger than this one lies a single base away; base qualities are absent. Library prep was done by 5' RACE. The sample was run on an Illumina MiSeq. TCRdb applied fastp at Q25 and MiXCR to the public reads, then kept only in-frame beta chains. Rows matching on CDR3 protein sequence are summarized as one entry with the most common DNA and genes. Across this sample there are 40,000 to 65,000 distinct CDR3 sequences, with 14% to 15% seen only once. The top ten clonotypes cover 15% to 20% of the sample. Its CDR3 holds 11 amino acids, cysteine through phenylalanine. This entry keeps only the CDR3 DNA: 33 bases, framed from base 1. The CDR1 and CDR2 encoded by the germline V gene are SQVTM and ANQGSEA. V was cut back by 6 bases and J by 6 bases, leaving a gap of 11 bases between them.

The sample originates from a study of T cells of healthy individuals listed by TCRdb under 2018. The sequence was obtained from a human donor in good health. The chain employs TRBV29-1 and TRBJ1-2, with the D segment identity uncertain. Here the CDR3 is given as CSVAFRNGYTF. The nucleotides are TGCAGCGTCGCCTTTCGGAATGGCTACACCTTC. Extended through the reference TRBV29-1 and TRBJ1-2 proteins, this CDR3 yields the full variable domain: SAVISQKPSRDICQRGTSLTIQCQVDSQVTMMFWYRQQPGQSLTLIATANQGSEATYESGFVIDKFPISRPNLTFSTLTVSNMSPEDSSIYLCSVAFRNGYTFGSGTRLTVV.